The rows below give T cell receptor beta chains drawn from one sample of a study of beta chain features in type 1 diabetes. Data came from immunoSEQ multiplex PCR; TCRdb stores just in-frame clones and leaves some out. The sample shows more than 350,000 clones, over 9.5% of them seen only once. Sequencing used naive CD4+ T cells from blood. The receptor source for this set is a woman between 18 and 29 years old in good health. Both conserved end residues are part of each CDR3. The D gene is left open where the match is weak. Expanded clones are given a class, and other clones once, few, many or no size at all.

cdr3_aa cdr3_nt clone_size cdr3_length j_call d_call v_call
CASRQDRVSSPLHF TGTGCCAGCAGACAGGACAGGGTTAGTTCACCCCTCCACTTT NA 14 TRBJ1-6 TRBD1 TRBV6-6
CASSLFPAHGYTF TGTGCCAGCAGTTTATTCCCGGCCCATGGCTACACCTTC NA 13 TRBJ1-2 NA TRBV28
CATEGASTDTQYF TGTGCCACGGAGGGGGCTAGCACAGATACGCAGTATTTT NA 13 TRBJ2-3 NA TRBV2
CASSFGQGTSTNEKLFF TGTGCCAGCAGCTTTGGACAGGGGACTTCAACTAATGAAAAACTGTTTTTT few 17 TRBJ1-4 TRBD1 TRBV7-9
CSVDLGLGSYNEQFF TGCAGCGTTGATCTAGGGCTGGGGTCCTACAATGAGCAGTTCTTC NA 15 TRBJ2-1 NA TRBV29-1
CASSLPSWGRNTGELFF TGTGCCAGCAGCTTACCGTCCTGGGGTAGAAACACCGGGGAGCTGTTTTTT few 17 TRBJ2-2 NA TRBV5-4
CASSEFMGTGFNTEAFF TGTGCCAGCAGTGAATTTATGGGGACAGGGTTTAACACTGAAGCTTTCTTT NA 17 TRBJ1-1 TRBD1 TRBV25-1
CASSRWDGQETQYF TGCGCCAGCAGCCGCTGGGACGGCCAAGAGACCCAGTACTTC once 14 TRBJ2-5 NA TRBV4-3
CASSQVIGPTTAGELFF TGTGCCAGCAGCCAAGTAATCGGACCGACTACGGCCGGGGAGCTGTTTTTT NA 17 TRBJ2-2 NA TRBV14
CASSRGPYEQYF TGTGCCAGTAGTCGTGGGCCCTACGAGCAGTACTTC NA 12 TRBJ2-7 NA TRBV19
CASSLGQNNEQFF TGTGCCAGCAGCCTGGGACAAAACAATGAGCAGTTCTTC NA 13 TRBJ2-1 NA TRBV7-7
CASSFLAGAYNEQFF TGTGCCAGCAGCTTCCTAGCGGGGGCTTACAATGAGCAGTTCTTC NA 15 TRBJ2-1 TRBD2 TRBV7-3
CASGPKNIQYF TGTGCCAGTGGGCCCAAAAACATTCAGTACTTC NA 11 TRBJ2-4 NA TRBV7-2
CASSLEGSTEAFF TGTGCCAGCAGCTTAGAAGGGAGCACTGAAGCTTTCTTT NA 13 TRBJ1-1 NA TRBV7-7
CASSLGAADTQYF TGTGCCAGCAGCTTGGGAGCGGCAGATACGCAGTATTTT NA 13 TRBJ2-3 NA TRBV5-4